This T cell receptor (beta chain) was identified during a study of shared clonotypes between healthy human individuals. About the research overall: Researchers assigned three CD4 naive, three CD4 memory, two CD8 naive and one CD8 memory plate to each donor.

Only in-frame clones appear in the TCRdb table, and some are missing; sequencing was by immunoSEQ multiplex PCR. Here the sample spans fewer than 1 million clones, 96% being singletons. The V end was cut by 3 bases, the J end by 4 bases, with 15 bases between. Germline V gene sequence: CDR1 MNHEY, CDR2 SMNVEV (reference sequence). The CDR3 runs to 15 residues. CD45RO-negative CD8 cells positively selected for CCR7 made up the naive population, which excluded terminally differentiated effector memory CD45RA+ cells. Sequencing used naive CD8+ T cells sorted from blood. The J gene is TRBJ1-2, the V gene TRBV27; perhaps TRBD1 as D (5 bases). This clonotype was sampled from a man younger than 45 in good health. CDR3 DNA: TGTGCCAGCAGTTTTGCGAACAGGACGACCTATGGCTACACCTTC. Its protein is CASSFANRTTYGYTF.